This T cell receptor (beta chain) was obtained from a study of T cells in Graves' hyperthyroidism and ophthalmopathy. Study-wide results and limits: The model's output predicted ophthalmopathy at a median of roughly 6.9 months prior to onset.

V lost 4 bases and J 1 base, leaving 7 bases between the germline ends. This CDR3 has 13 amino acids. TCR beta CDR3 regions were amplified from RNA. First-round RT-PCR of the TCR CDR3 relied on the HTBI primer set. TCRdb used MiXCR to reprocess the multiplex PCR reads, holding one entry per CDR3 protein. The sample lists over 500,000 distinct CDR3 sequences, about 46% occurring once. This clonotype was detected ten times or more. The target antigen is unknown. Sequencing used peripheral blood or thyroid tissue (not recorded which). The source is an adult woman with Graves' disease, either hyperthyroidism or ophthalmopathy (not recorded which). The V and J genes are TRBV12-3 or TRBV12-4 and TRBJ1-2; D call uncertain. The CDR3 here is CASSSTDNYGYTF. DNA of the CDR3: TGTGCCAGCAGTTCTACCGATAACTATGGCTACACCTTC.